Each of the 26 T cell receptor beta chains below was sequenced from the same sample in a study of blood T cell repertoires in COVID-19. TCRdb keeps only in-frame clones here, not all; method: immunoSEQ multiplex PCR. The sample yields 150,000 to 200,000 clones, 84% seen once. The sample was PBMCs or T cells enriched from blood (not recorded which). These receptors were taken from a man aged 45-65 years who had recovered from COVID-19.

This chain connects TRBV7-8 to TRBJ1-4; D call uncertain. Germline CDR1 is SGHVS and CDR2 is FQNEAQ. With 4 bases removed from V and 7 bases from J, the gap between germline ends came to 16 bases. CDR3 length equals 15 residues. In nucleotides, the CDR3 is TGTGCCAGCAGCTCCTCGGCGGGTACGGGTGAAAAACTGTTTTTT. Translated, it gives CASSSSAGTGEKLFF.

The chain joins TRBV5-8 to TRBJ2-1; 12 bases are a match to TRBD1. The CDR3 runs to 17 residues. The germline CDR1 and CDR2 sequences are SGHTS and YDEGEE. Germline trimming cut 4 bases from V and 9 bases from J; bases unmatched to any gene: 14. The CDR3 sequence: CASSIAAWGTGGSEQFF. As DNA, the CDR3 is TGTGCCAGCAGCATTGCGGCTTGGGGGACAGGGGGCAGTGAGCAGTTCTTC.

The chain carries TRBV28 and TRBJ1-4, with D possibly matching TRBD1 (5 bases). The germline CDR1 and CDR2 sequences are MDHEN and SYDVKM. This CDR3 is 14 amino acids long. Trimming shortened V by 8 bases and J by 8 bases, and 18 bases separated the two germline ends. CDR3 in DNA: TGTGCCAGCGTGTCGGGGGGTTCGGCGGAAAAACTGTTTTTT. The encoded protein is CASVSGGSAEKLFF.

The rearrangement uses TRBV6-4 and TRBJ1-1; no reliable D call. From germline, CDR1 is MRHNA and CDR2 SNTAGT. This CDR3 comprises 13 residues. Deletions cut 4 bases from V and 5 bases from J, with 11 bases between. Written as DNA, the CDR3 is TGTGCCAGCAGTGGTGAAGCGGGTACTGAAGCTTTCTTT. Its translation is CASSGEAGTEAFF.

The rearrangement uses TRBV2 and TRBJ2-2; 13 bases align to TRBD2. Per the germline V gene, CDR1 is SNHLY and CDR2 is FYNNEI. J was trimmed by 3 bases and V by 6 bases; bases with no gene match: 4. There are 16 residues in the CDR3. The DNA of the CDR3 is TGTGCCAGCAGACTAGCGGGGGGGTCGCACACCGGGGAGCTGTTTTTT. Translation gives CASRLAGGSHTGELFF.

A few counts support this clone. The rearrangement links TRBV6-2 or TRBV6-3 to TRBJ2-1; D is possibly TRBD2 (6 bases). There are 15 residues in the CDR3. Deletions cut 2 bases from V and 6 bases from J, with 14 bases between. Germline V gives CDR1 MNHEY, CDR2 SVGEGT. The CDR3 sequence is CASSYRDWRGNEQFF. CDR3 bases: TGTGCCAGCAGTTACAGGGACTGGCGGGGCAATGAGCAGTTCTTC.

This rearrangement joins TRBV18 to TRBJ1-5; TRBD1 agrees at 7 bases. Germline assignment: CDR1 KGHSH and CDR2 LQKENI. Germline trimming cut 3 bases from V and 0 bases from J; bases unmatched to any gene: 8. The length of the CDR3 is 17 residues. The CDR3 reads CASSPRRGQDSNQPQHF. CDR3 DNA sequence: TGTGCCAGCTCACCGCGGAGGGGGCAAGATAGCAATCAGCCCCAGCATTTT.

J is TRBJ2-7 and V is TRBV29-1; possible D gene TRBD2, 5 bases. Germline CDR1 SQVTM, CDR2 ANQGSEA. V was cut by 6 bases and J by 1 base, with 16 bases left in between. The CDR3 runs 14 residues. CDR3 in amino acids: CSVDLGGSSYEQYF. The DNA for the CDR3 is TGCAGCGTGGACCTGGGCGGGTCTTCCTACGAGCAGTACTTC.

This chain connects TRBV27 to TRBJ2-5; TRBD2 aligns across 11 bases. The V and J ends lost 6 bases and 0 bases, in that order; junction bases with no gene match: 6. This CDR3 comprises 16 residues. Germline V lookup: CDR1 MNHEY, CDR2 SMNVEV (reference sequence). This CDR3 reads CASRPGTSGNQETQYF. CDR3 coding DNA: TGTGCCAGCAGGCCCGGGACTAGCGGAAACCAAGAGACCCAGTACTTC.

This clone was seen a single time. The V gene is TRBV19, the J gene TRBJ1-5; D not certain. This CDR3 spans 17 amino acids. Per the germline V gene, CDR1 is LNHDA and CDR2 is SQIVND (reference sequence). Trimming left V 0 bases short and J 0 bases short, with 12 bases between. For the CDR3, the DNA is TGTGCCAGTAGTATAGAGCCCGACACCGCTAGCAATCAGCCCCAGCATTTT. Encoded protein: CASSIEPDTASNQPQHF.

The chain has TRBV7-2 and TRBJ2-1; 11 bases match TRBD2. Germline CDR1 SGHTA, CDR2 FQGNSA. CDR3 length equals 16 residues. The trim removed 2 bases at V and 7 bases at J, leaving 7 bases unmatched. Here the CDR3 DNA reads TGTGCCAGCAGCTTATTAGCGGGGGGGCCCCTGAATGAGCAGTTCTTC. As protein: CASSLLAGGPLNEQFF.

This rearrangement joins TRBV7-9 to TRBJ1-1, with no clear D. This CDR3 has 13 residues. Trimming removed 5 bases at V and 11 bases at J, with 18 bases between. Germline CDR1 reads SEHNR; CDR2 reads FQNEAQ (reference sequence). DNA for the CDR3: TGTGCCAGCAGCGCCCGGACGCGGGTCGAGGCTTTCTTT. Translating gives CASSARTRVEAFF. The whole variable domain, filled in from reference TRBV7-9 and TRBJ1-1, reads DTGVSQNPRHKITKRGQNVTFRCDPISEHNRLYWYRQTLGQGPEFLTYFQNEAQLEKSRLLSDRFSAERPKGSFSTLEIQRTEQGDSAMYLCASSARTRVEAFFGQGTRLTVV.

DNA of the CDR3: TGTGCCAGCAGCAAAGAGGGCAGGGGGGTCCCTGGCTACACCTTC. Translated: CASSKEGRGVPGYTF. V and J are TRBV21-1 and TRBJ1-2; the DNA was not compared with TRBD1, the D call given in the table. TRBV21-1 has pseudogene status. The CDR3 covers 15 residues.

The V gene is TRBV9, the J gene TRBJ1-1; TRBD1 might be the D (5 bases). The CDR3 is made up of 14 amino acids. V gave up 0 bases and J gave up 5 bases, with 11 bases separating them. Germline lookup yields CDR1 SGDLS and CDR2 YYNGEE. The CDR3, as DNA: TGTGCCAGCAGCGTAGCCGGCGGGGGAACTGAAGCTTTCTTT. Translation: CASSVAGGGTEAFF. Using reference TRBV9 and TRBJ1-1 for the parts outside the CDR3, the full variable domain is DSGVTQTPKHLITATGQRVTLRCSPRSGDLSVYWYQQSLDQGLQFLIQYYNGEERAKGNILERFSAQQFPDLHSELNLSSLELGDSALYFCASSVAGGGTEAFFGQGTRLTVV.

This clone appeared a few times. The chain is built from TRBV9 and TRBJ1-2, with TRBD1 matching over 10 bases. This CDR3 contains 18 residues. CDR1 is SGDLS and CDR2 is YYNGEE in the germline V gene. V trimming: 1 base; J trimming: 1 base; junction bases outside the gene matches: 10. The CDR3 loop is CASSVRKGTGDNNYGYTF. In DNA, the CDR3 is TGTGCCAGCAGCGTAAGAAAAGGGACAGGGGACAATAACTATGGCTACACCTTC. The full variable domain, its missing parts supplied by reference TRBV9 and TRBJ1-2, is DSGVTQTPKHLITATGQRVTLRCSPRSGDLSVYWYQQSLDQGLQFLIQYYNGEERAKGNILERFSAQQFPDLHSELNLSSLELGDSALYFCASSVRKGTGDNNYGYTFGSGTRLTVV.

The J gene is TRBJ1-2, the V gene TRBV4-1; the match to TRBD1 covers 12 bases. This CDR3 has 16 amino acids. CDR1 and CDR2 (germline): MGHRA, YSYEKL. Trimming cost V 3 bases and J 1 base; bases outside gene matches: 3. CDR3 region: CASSHGTGGLNYGYTF. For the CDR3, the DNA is TGCGCCAGCAGCCACGGGACAGGGGGCCTTAACTATGGCTACACCTTC.

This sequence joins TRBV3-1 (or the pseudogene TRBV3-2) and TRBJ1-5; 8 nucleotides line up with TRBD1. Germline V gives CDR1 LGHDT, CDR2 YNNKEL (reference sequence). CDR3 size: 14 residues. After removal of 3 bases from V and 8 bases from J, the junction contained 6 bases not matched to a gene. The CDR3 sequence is CASSHGQGREPQHF. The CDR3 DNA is TGTGCCAGCAGCCACGGACAGGGTCGGGAGCCCCAGCATTTT.

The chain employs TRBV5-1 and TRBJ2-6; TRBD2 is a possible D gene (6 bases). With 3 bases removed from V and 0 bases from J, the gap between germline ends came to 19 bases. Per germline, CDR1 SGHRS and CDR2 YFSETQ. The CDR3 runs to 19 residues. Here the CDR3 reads CASSSDPEGRFSGANVLTF. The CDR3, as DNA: TGCGCCAGCAGCTCGGACCCCGAGGGGAGGTTCTCTGGGGCCAACGTCCTGACTTTC.

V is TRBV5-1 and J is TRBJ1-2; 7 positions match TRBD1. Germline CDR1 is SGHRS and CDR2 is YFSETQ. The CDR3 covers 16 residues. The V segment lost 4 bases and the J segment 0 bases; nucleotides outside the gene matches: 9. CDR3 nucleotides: TGCGCCAGCAGCCCGACAGGGAACAAAGCTAACTATGGCTACACCTTC. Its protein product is CASSPTGNKANYGYTF. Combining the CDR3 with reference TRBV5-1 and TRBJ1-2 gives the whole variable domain KAGVTQTPRYLIKTRGQQVTLSCSPISGHRSVSWYQQTPGQGLQFLFEYFSETQRNKGNFPGRFSGRQFSNSRSEMNVSTLELGDSALYLCASSPTGNKANYGYTFGSGTRLTVV.

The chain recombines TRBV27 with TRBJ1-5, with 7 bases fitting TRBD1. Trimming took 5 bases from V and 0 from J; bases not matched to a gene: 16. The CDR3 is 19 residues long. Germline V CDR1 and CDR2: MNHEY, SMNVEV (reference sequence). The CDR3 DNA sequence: TGTGCCAGCAGTCCTAGACTAAAATATACAGGGGATAGCAATCAGCCCCAGCATTTT. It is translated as CASSPRLKYTGDSNQPQHF.

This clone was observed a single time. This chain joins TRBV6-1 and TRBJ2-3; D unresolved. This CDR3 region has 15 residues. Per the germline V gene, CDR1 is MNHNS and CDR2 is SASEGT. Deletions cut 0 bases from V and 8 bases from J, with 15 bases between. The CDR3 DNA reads TGTGCCAGCAGTGAAGCCACGTCCGTCCCGAGTACGCAGTATTTT. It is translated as CASSEATSVPSTQYF.

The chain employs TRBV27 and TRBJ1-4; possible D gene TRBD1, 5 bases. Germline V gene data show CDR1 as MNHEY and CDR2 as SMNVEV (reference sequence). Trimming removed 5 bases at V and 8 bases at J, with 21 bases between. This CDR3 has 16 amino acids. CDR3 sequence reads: CASSPAGDRGGEKLFF. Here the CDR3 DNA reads TGTGCCAGCAGTCCTGCCGGGGATAGGGGAGGCGAAAAACTGTTTTTT. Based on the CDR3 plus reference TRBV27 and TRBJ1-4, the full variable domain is EAQVTQNPRYLITVTGKKLTVTCSQNMNHEYMSWYRQDPGLGLRQIYYSMNVEVTDKGDVPEGYKVSRKEKRNFPLILESPSPNQTSLYFCASSPAGDRGGEKLFFGSGTQLSVL.

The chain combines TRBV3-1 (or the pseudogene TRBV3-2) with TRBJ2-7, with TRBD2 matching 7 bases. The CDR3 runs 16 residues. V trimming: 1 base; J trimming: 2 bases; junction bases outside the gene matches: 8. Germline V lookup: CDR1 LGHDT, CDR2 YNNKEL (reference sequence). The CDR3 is CASSQVGLAETYEQYF. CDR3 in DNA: TGTGCCAGCAGCCAAGTTGGGCTAGCGGAGACCTACGAGCAGTACTTC.

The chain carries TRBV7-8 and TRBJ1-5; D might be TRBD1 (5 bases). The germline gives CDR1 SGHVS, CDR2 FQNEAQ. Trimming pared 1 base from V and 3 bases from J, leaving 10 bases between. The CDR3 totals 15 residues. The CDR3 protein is CASSLEGNTNQPQHF. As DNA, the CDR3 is TGTGCCAGCAGCTTAGAGGGGAATACCAATCAGCCCCAGCATTTT.

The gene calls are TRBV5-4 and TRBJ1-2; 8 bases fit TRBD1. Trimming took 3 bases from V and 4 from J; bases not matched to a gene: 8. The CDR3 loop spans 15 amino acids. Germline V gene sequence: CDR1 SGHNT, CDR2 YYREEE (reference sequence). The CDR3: CASSWDRLYSYGYTF. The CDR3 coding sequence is TGTGCCAGCAGCTGGGACAGGCTGTACTCCTATGGCTACACCTTC.

In DNA form, the CDR3 reads TGTGCCAGCGCCCACCAGGGGCGGCGGGGGGCAGGGTTGGATGAGCAGTTCTTC. Translated: CASAHQGRRGAGLDEQFF. The chain employs TRBV7-3 and TRBJ2-1, with TRBD2 matching 8 bases. The CDR3 totals 18 residues. With 8 bases clipped from V and 8 bases from J, the junction kept 23 bases outside the gene matches. Germline-derived CDR1 and CDR2 are SGHTA and FQGTGA.